This TCR beta chain appears in the sequencing data of a study of T cell responses to AZD1222 COVID-19 vaccine (dated by TCRdb to the early 2020s). Regarding the complete study: AZD1222 recipients with second doses at about 4 weeks or about 12 weeks were pooled, because spike-specific TCR depth and breadth did not differ between schedules. A total of more than 230 trial participants underwent TCR sequencing, of whom 207 received two doses of AZD1222 and about 25 received two doses of the MenACWY control vaccine. Trial participants were enrolled by age into 18-55, 56-69 and 70-plus year subgroups, with around 140, 26 and 57 TCR-sequenced participants respectively. Broad study findings and their caveats: Because no samples from the day 14 peak response were available, repertoires could be characterized only after the peak T cell response. Conclusions about previously exposed vaccinees are limited, since just five or six AZD1222 recipients were seropositive for SARS-CoV-2 at baseline. A significant rise in spike-specific TCR breadth and depth was observed after two AZD1222 doses relative to day 0 and relative to MenACWY recipients. The vaccine-associated CD4 TCRs covered the entire spike protein, and the dominant responses fell in regions 160-218 and 743-854. In the small 56-69-year group, the increase in depth fell short of significance, most likely because of low power. Reportedly, close to half of the unique spike-specific TCRs recognized epitopes lying outside the regions that are mutated in the B.1.351 and B.1.1.7 variants. Participants were mostly white British and included more females than males, and it was suggested by the authors that clonal diversity may have been underestimated.

The time point label on this specimen signifies: baseline before first vaccination. The vaccinee samples were drawn from two UK trials, COV001 and COV002, one of which was a single-blind randomized controlled phase 2/3 trial testing AZD1222 (ChAdOx1 nCoV-19) in healthy adults. For TCRbeta chain sequencing, PBMC samples were collected from trial participants at day 0 and at day 28 after the second dose. Worth noting for this clone: Its antigen remains unidentified. No clone much larger than this one lies a single base away; base qualities are absent.

The CDR3 regions of human TCRbeta chains were analyzed by immunosequencing. The study's processing was this. Repertoire TCRs were matched against a reference library of SARS-CoV-2-specific TCRs generated with the MIRA antigen-specificity platform. Breadth was defined as the fraction of unique TCRs that were SARS-CoV-2-associated, and depth was defined as the fraction of total T cells that were SARS-CoV-2-associated. Using the MIRA data, every spike-specific TCR was mapped to the spike region that the TCR reacted to and assigned to either a CD4 or a CD8 class. Log10-transformed breadth and depth values were compared by one-way ANOVA with Sidak's multiple comparisons tests. Imported from immuneACCESS, the table was reduced by TCRdb to in-frame sequences with V and J called. These copies leave out some clones; in studies compared against another copy, an unresolved V gene accounts for under half, and the cause of the remainder is not known. The DNA gave D and trimming, while V, J and clone size come from that table. Present in this sample are more than 150,000 clones, approximately 91% of which were seen just once. The ten largest clones represent nearly 1% of the sample.

The TCR originated in an adult in good health. The material was peripheral blood, obtained on day 0 of AZD1222 vaccination.

CDR3 protein: CASSLESSYEQYF. The DNA sequence is given as TGTGCCAGCAGCCTCGAGAGCTCCTACGAGCAGTACTTC. The receptor chain draws on TRBV13 and TRBJ2-7; the D gene cannot be named for sure. From the germline V gene (reference sequence), CDR1 is PRHDT and CDR2 is FYEKMQ. The CDR3 has 13 amino acids, counting the end cysteine and phenylalanine. Only CDR3 DNA is held: 39 bases, read in frame from base 1. V is cut by 5 bases and J by 0 bases, and the space between the germline ends is 8 bases. Supplemented by the reference TRBV13 and TRBJ2-7 proteins around the CDR3, the complete variable domain is AAGVIQSPRHLIKEKRETATLKCYPIPRHDTVYWYQQGPGQDPQFLISFYEKMQSDKGSIPDRFSAQQFSDYHSELNMSSLELGDSALYFCASSLESSYEQYFGPGTRLTVT.